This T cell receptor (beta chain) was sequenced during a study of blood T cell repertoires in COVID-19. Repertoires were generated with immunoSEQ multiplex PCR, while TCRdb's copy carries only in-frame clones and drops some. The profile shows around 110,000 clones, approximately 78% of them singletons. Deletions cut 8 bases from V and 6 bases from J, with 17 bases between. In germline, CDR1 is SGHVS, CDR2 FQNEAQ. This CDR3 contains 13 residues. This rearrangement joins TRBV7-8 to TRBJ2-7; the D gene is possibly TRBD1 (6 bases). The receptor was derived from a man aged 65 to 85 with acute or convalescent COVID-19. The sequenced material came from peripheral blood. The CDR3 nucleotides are TGTGCCAGCCTCCTATCTAGGGGGACCGAGCAGTACTTC. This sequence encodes CASLLSRGTEQYF.